These T cell receptor beta chains were read from a single sample in a study of T cells in Graves' hyperthyroidism and ophthalmopathy. TCRdb redid the calling of the multiplex PCR reads with MiXCR, one entry per CDR3 protein. The sample lists about 360,000 distinct CDR3 sequences; approximately 13% were seen once. The sample consisted of blood. The receptors derive from a woman in her late teens or twenties with Graves' hyperthyroidism. Each CDR3 is given with its conserved first and last residue. Each record gives: J gene, V gene, D gene, clone size, CDR3 protein, CDR3 DNA. A D gene is named only where the DNA matches it firmly. Clone size appears in some rows only: once, few, many, or a class for an expanded clone.

TRBJ2-7 | TRBV12-3/TRBV12-4 | - | many | CASSLEGGSSYEQYF | TGTGCCAGCAGTTTAGAGGGGGGAAGCTCCTACGAGCAGTACTTC
TRBJ2-1 | TRBV18 | TRBD2 | many | CASSPLSPASGSTNEQFF | TGTGCCAGCTCACCACTTTCTCCCGCTAGCGGGAGTACGAATGAGCAGTTCTTC
TRBJ1-2 | TRBV7-2 | TRBD1 | - | CASSFGTDDYGYTF | TGTGCCAGCAGCTTCGGGACAGACGATTATGGCTACACCTTC
TRBJ2-1 | TRBV19 | - | many | CASSMGLWGEEGNEQFF | TGTGCCAGTAGTATGGGACTCTGGGGGGAAGAGGGCAATGAGCAGTTCTTC
TRBJ2-7 | TRBV6-2/TRBV6-3 | TRBD1 | many | CASRPTGAGEQYF | TGTGCCAGCAGACCTACAGGGGCTGGCGAGCAGTACTTC
TRBJ2-5 | TRBV4-3 | TRBD1 | few | CASSRIRTGRETQYF | TGCGCCAGCAGCCGCATACGGACAGGGCGAGAGACCCAGTACTTC
TRBJ1-3 | TRBV19 | - | - | CASTAWYGTGNTIYF | TGTGCCAGCACGGCTTGGTACGGAACTGGAAACACCATATATTTT
TRBJ1-3 | TRBV28 | - | many | CASREEKTENTIYF | TGTGCCAGCAGGGAAGAGAAGACCGAAAACACCATATATTTT
TRBJ2-1 | TRBV28 | TRBD1 | many | CASTSITGTVGHNEQFF | TGTGCCAGCACCTCCATTACCGGGACAGTGGGTCACAATGAGCAGTTCTTC
TRBJ2-5 | TRBV28 | - | many | CASFQGNQETQYF | TGTGCCAGCTTTCAGGGTAACCAAGAGACCCAGTACTTC
TRBJ1-5 | TRBV9 | TRBD1 | - | CASSGETGDNQPQHF | TGTGCCAGCAGCGGGGAGACAGGGGACAATCAGCCCCAGCATTTT